Reported below is one TCR beta chain. The clone's antigen remains unknown. Within one base of it there is no much larger clone, and no base qualities were kept. The CDR3 regions of human TCRbeta chains were subjected to immunosequencing. The authors' analysis ran thus. Repertoire TCRs were checked for matches against a reference library of SARS-CoV-2-specific TCRs that had been generated using the MIRA antigen-specificity platform. Breadth meant the fraction of unique TCRs that were SARS-CoV-2-associated, whereas depth meant the fraction of total T cells that were SARS-CoV-2-associated. Using the MIRA data, each spike-specific TCR was assigned both to the spike region to which the TCR was reactive and to a CD4 or CD8 class. Log10-transformed breadth and depth values were compared by one-way ANOVA with Sidak's multiple comparisons tests. The immuneACCESS repertoire file appears here via TCRdb, limited to in-frame rearrangements. These files lack a portion of the clones; in checked studies, under half of the deficit traces to unresolved V genes, and the cause of the others is not known. V, J and clone size are taken as reported in that table, and D and trimming were inferred from the DNA itself. The sample contains 120,000 to 150,000 clones, 75% to 95% of them found a single time. Clones ranked in the top ten supply 2.5% to 3% of the sample.

This entry belongs to a study of T cell responses to AZD1222 COVID-19 vaccine (dated by TCRdb to the early 2020s). About the full investigation: TCR sequencing covered more than 230 trial participants: 200 to 210 given two doses of AZD1222 and some 25 given two doses of MenACWY control vaccine. Trial participants were enrolled by age into subgroups of 18-55, 56-69 and 70-plus years, and around 150, 28 and 57 TCR-sequenced participants, respectively, were included in these subgroups. The research as a whole found: Conclusions about previously exposed vaccinees are limited, since just a handful of AZD1222 recipients were seropositive for SARS-CoV-2 at baseline. Participants were mostly white British and included more females than males, and it was suggested by the authors that clonal diversity may have been underestimated. No day 14 peak-response samples were available, so repertoires were characterized only after the peak T cell response. The 56-69-year group was small, and its depth increase did not reach significance, likely because of low power. Vaccine-associated CD4 TCRs spanned the whole spike protein, with dominant responses in regions 160-218 and 743-854. After two AZD1222 doses, spike-specific TCR breadth and depth were significantly higher than at day 0 and than in MenACWY recipients. Reportedly, almost half of the unique spike-specific TCRs recognized epitopes lying outside the regions that are mutated in the B.1.351 and B.1.1.7 variants.

The CDR3 contains 14 residues, cysteine and phenylalanine counted. Kept here is only the CDR3 DNA, which spans 42 bases and is read in frame from base 1. CDR1 and CDR2, per the germline V gene, are SGDLS and YYNGEE. Compared with germline, V lacks 4 bases and J lacks 5 bases; bases without a gene match: 6. Reading the label with the study, this specimen's time point is: baseline before first vaccination. In the paper's terms, the treatment or condition label means: meningococcal conjugate vaccine given as trial control. Samples from vaccinated people were obtained from the UK trials COV001 and COV002, which included a single-blind randomized controlled phase 2/3 trial of AZD1222 (ChAdOx1 nCoV-19) in healthy adults. Trial participant PBMC samples were collected at day 0 and day 28 after the second dose for TCRbeta chain sequencing.

This specimen consisted of peripheral blood, obtained on day 0 of MenACWY control vaccination. This sequence was found in an adult in good health. The rearrangement combines TRBV9 with TRBJ1-5; 7 bases in the junction line up with TRBD1. This receptor carries the CDR3 CASSPQQGDQPQHF. The sequenced DNA: TGTGCCAGCAGCCCCCAGCAGGGGGATCAGCCCCAGCATTTT. The full variable domain, completed from the reference TRBV9 and TRBJ1-5 proteins outside the CDR3, reads DSGVTQTPKHLITATGQRVTLRCSPRSGDLSVYWYQQSLDQGLQFLIQYYNGEERAKGNILERFSAQQFPDLHSELNLSSLELGDSALYFCASSPQQGDQPQHFGDGTRLSIL.